Listed here are 17 T cell receptor beta chains from one sample, sequenced in a study of blood T cells in healthy people across ages. Primers used in a second PCR of roughly 6 to 11 cycles were a sample-barcoded 5' primer and a J-beta primer mix. TCRdb re-derived calls from the 5' RACE reads in MiXCR, one entry per CDR3 protein. The sample contains almost 300,000 distinct CDR3 sequences, around 29% of which appear only once. The sample consisted of blood. The receptors come from a woman between 70 and 85 years old in good health.

The chain links TRBV25-1 to TRBJ1-2; no definite D call. The CDR3 length is 14 residues. Germline V gives CDR1 MGHDK, CDR2 SYGVNS. Between the trimmed V and J ends, which lost 1 base and 4 bases, there was a span of 10 bases. Here the CDR3 reads CASSESGMGYGYTF. In DNA, the CDR3 is TGTGCCAGCAGTGAATCGGGGATGGGCTATGGCTACACCTTC.

This clonotype has only one observation. V gene TRBV28 combines with J gene TRBJ1-6, with D unresolved. The CDR3 is 14 amino acids. Trimming cost V 2 bases and J 10 bases, with 12 bases left between them. In germline, CDR1 is MDHEN, CDR2 SYDVKM. CDR3 DNA: TGTGCCAGCAGTTTAGTAGGGTCGGTCTCACCCCTCCACTTT. Translated: CASSLVGSVSPLHF.

Ten or more counts support this clonotype. This chain uses TRBV5-5 with TRBJ2-5; D uncertain. The V end lost 0 bases, the J end lost 1 base, and 10 bases lay between the germline ends. This CDR3 has 15 residues. Germline V CDR1 and CDR2: SGHKS, YYEKEE (reference sequence). CDR3 DNA sequence: TGTGCCAGCAGCTTGGACAGCAGATTCCAAGAGACCCAGTACTTC. It is translated as CASSLDSRFQETQYF.

This clonotype was seen only a few times. The chain uses TRBV14 and TRBJ2-3; no firm D call. V dropped 0 bases and J dropped 4 bases, with 5 bases sitting between them. Per the germline V gene, CDR1 is SGHDN and CDR2 is FVKESK. CDR3 size: 13 residues. The CDR3 loop reads CASSQDLADTQYF. The CDR3, as DNA: TGTGCCAGCAGCCAAGATCTAGCAGATACGCAGTATTTT.

V and J are TRBV20-1 and TRBJ1-4; weak D call: TRBD1 (5 bases). Germline-derived CDR1 and CDR2 are DFQATT and SNEGSKA (reference sequence). The CDR3 loop spans 14 amino acids. Trimming stripped 5 bases from V and 0 bases from J, with 10 bases between. The DNA for the CDR3 is TGCAGTGCTGGAGCGGGGGCAACTAATGAAAAACTGTTTTTT. The encoded protein is CSAGAGATNEKLFF.

Notes on this clonotype: The junction and the germline gene differ at one end; a read error may be behind it. The chain carries TRBV7-7 and TRBJ2-2, with 8 bases lining up with TRBD2. The CDR3 runs 15 residues. In germline, CDR1 is SSHAT, CDR2 FNYEAQ (reference sequence). The CDR3 coding sequence is TGTGCTAGCAGCTTAGAACTAGCGGCCACCGGGGAGCTGTTTTTT. Its translation: CASSLELAATGELFF.

Many counts were recorded for this clonotype. The gene calls are TRBV29-1 and TRBJ2-7, with D perhaps assigned TRBD1 or TRBD2 (5 bases each). Trimming took 7 bases from V and 7 from J, leaving 20 bases between them. This CDR3 is built from 13 residues. CDR1 SQVTM and CDR2 ANQGSEA come from the germline V gene. This CDR3 reads CSAPGPTSGEQYF. DNA for the CDR3: TGCAGCGCCCCGGGACCTACCTCGGGGGAGCAGTACTTC.

The chain carries TRBV29-1 and TRBJ1-2; the D is unclear. V was pared by 7 bases and J by 3 bases, with 15 bases between. Germline V gene sequence: CDR1 SQVTM, CDR2 ANQGSEA. This CDR3 comprises 13 residues. This CDR3 is CSAPTEWDYGYTF. CDR3 sequence (DNA): TGCAGCGCGCCGACGGAGTGGGACTATGGCTACACCTTC. Complete variable domain (other parts from reference TRBV29-1 and TRBJ1-2): SAVISQKPSRDICQRGTSLTIQCQVDSQVTMMFWYRQQPGQSLTLIATANQGSEATYESGFVIDKFPISRPNLTFSTLTVSNMSPEDSSIYLCSAPTEWDYGYTFGSGTRLTVV.

The chain combines TRBV3-1 with TRBJ2-7; 9 bases are a match to TRBD1. The CDR3 runs to 16 residues. Looked up from germline, CDR1 is LGHDT and CDR2 is YNNKEL (reference sequence). J gave up 2 bases and V 1 base, and 6 bases lay outside the gene matches. The CDR3 bases are TGTGCCAGCAGCCAAGCGGTTGGGACAGGGACCTACGAGCAGTACTTC. This codes for CASSQAVGTGTYEQYF.

The chain combines TRBV12-3 or TRBV12-4 with TRBJ2-5; possible D gene TRBD1, 6 bases. The V and J ends lost 7 bases and 5 bases respectively, with 11 bases between them. This CDR3 has 12 residues. CDR3 in amino acids: CASKGVDETQYF. Written as DNA, the CDR3 is TGTGCCAGCAAGGGGGTGGACGAGACCCAGTACTTC.

The V and J genes are TRBV5-1 and TRBJ1-2; a weak D match, TRBD1 (6 bases). Trimming took 0 bases from V and 7 from J, leaving 13 bases between them. Germline loops: CDR1 SGHRS, CDR2 YFSETQ. The CDR3 has 14 amino acids. DNA of the CDR3: TGCGCCAGCAGCTTGGTCGCAGGGGAGGCTGGCTACACCTTC. Encoded protein: CASSLVAGEAGYTF.

This clonotype has a handful of counts. The J gene is TRBJ1-2, the V gene TRBV5-1; D possibly corresponds to TRBD1 (6 bases). Germline V lookup: CDR1 SGHRS, CDR2 YFSETQ. V was trimmed by 0 bases and J by 6 bases, leaving 9 bases between them. The CDR3 spans 13 residues. CDR3 loop: CASSLGRGDGYTF. The CDR3 DNA reads TGCGCCAGCAGCTTGGGCAGGGGAGATGGCTACACCTTC.

V gene TRBV5-1 combines with J gene TRBJ2-1, with D unresolved. This CDR3 is built from 17 residues. Germline CDR1 and CDR2: SGHRS and YFSETQ. V was cut by 0 bases and J by 0 bases, with 13 bases left in between. Here the CDR3 reads CASSLGPADGSYNEQFF. For the CDR3, the DNA is TGCGCCAGCAGCTTGGGACCGGCTGACGGCTCCTACAATGAGCAGTTCTTC.

The chain links TRBV20-1 to TRBJ2-6, with TRBD2 matching over 8 bases. V was pared by 3 bases and J by 4 bases, with 5 bases of the junction left unmatched. The CDR3 extends over 15 amino acids. In germline, CDR1 is DFQATT, CDR2 SNEGSKA (reference sequence). The DNA for the CDR3 is TGCAGTGCTAGGAGACTAGCGCTAGGGGCCAACGTCCTGACTTTC. Translation: CSARRLALGANVLTF.

J is TRBJ2-7 and V is TRBV28; D may be TRBD2 (6 bases). Trimming left V 6 bases short and J 6 bases short, with 21 bases between. The CDR3 is 15 residues long. Per germline, CDR1 MDHEN and CDR2 SYDVKM. CDR3 protein: CASSLPGLREGEQYF. In nucleotides, the CDR3 is TGTGCCAGCAGCCTACCGGGACTCCGCGAGGGCGAGCAGTACTTC.

The rearrangement uses TRBV3-1 and TRBJ1-5; maybe TRBD1 (5 bases). Trimming took off 4 bases at V and 0 bases at J, with 13 bases between the two ends. The CDR3 has 16 amino acids. Germline CDR1 reads LGHDT; CDR2 reads YNNKEL (reference sequence). The CDR3: CASSRIWDHSNQPQHF. The CDR3, as DNA: TGTGCCAGCAGCCGCATATGGGACCATAGCAATCAGCCCCAGCATTTT.

The gene calls are TRBV28 and TRBJ2-5, with D uncertain. This CDR3 is 12 amino acids long. The germline V and J ends were trimmed by 6 bases and 6 bases, with 11 bases remaining between them. CDR1 is MDHEN, CDR2 SYDVKM, per germline. Here the CDR3 reads CASSLKGQTQYF. CDR3 DNA: TGTGCCAGCAGCTTGAAGGGTCAGACCCAGTACTTC.